This T cell receptor beta chain was captured by sequencing in a study of human T cells and chemical hapten exposure. Study in general: Patients got weekly scalp diphenylcyclopropenone doses over the approximately 25-week study. Small differences in pooled library volume mainly drove the variation in TCR yields per sample. Regarding the study as a whole: In the PT1 data, expanded TCR counts showed a positive correlation with patch test score. The donor cohort had alopecia, so its immune response may not match that of healthy people.

This clonotype was detected ten times or more. The antigen is undetermined. V was clipped by 6 bases and J by 1 base; unmatched bases: 10. Germline CDR1 and CDR2: SNHLY and FYNNEI. The CDR3 consists of 16 residues. MiXCR, applied by TCRdb to the RACE reads, yields one record per CDR3 protein. Here the sample spans approximately 90,000 distinct CDR3 sequences, around 11% being singletons. The sample's time point: patch test 1, 2 weeks after DPC sensitization. As to treatment: therapeutic diphenylcyclopropenone sensitization with weekly scalp DPC. The receptor was derived from a middle-aged woman with alopecia areata. Some clones in this sample may be carry-over from other donors' samples. The sequences come from whole blood, collected in connection with sensitization to the hapten diphenylcyclopropenone (DPC). V and J are TRBV2 and TRBJ2-3, with TRBD2 identical over 7 bases. The CDR3 spells CASRIRPGGGTDTQYF. CDR3 DNA sequence: TGTGCCAGCAGGATCCGACCGGGGGGTGGCACAGATACGCAGTATTTT.